The T cell receptor (beta chain) under discussion was sequenced for a study of shared clonotypes between healthy human individuals. CDR1 SGHTA and CDR2 FQGTGA come from the germline V gene. There are 14 residues in the CDR3. The V segment lost 5 bases and the J segment 2 bases; nucleotides outside the gene matches: 6. Per sorted-subset replicate PCR, input was about 180 ng DNA, representing some 30,000 T cell genomes. Assay: immunoSEQ multiplex PCR; the TCRdb copy retains only in-frame clones and omits some. The sample consists of about 1.1 million clones, 75% to 80% of them appearing once. The TCR was taken from a young man in good health. Some clones in this sample may be carry-over from other donors' samples. The chain is built from TRBV7-3 and TRBJ2-7, with 7 bases matching TRBD2. The sample was memory CD4+ T cells from PBMCs. Described subset: CD45RA-negative fraction. CDR3 in DNA: TGTGCCAGCAGCGCCCGGACTAGTACCTACGAGCAGTACTTC. It translates to CASSARTSTYEQYF. The full variable domain, rest sourced from reference TRBV7-3 and TRBJ2-7, is GAGVSQTPSNKVTEKGKYVELRCDPISGHTALYWYRQSLGQGPEFLIYFQGTGAADDSGLPNDRFFAVRPEGSVSTLKIQRTERGDSAVYLCASSARTSTYEQYFGPGTRLTVT.